This T cell receptor (beta chain) was documented in a study of blood T cell repertoires in COVID-19. Overall study: Acute and convalescent COVID-19 specimens originated in the United States, Italy and Spain.

As originally analysed: Nucleated cell counts were estimated from reference gene primer amplification. Sequencing used immunoSEQ multiplex PCR; TCRdb keeps in-frame clones, though not all of them. That table is the source of V, J and clone size, and D and trimming were worked out from the DNA. The data contain a few hundred thousand clones, approximately 84% of them singletons. Trimming took 3 bases from V and 2 from J; bases not matched to a gene: 5. The CDR3 extends over 15 amino acids. The germline gives CDR1 MNHEY, CDR2 SMNVEV (reference sequence). The clonotype was recovered from a woman aged 25 to 39 who had recovered from COVID-19. This chain uses TRBV27 with TRBJ2-7, with 9 bases aligning to TRBD1. The specimen sequenced was peripheral blood. The CDR3 nucleotides are TGTGCCAGCAGTTTCATGACAGGGGGAACCTACGAGCAGTACTTC. Translation gives CASSFMTGGTYEQYF.